The 21 T cell receptor beta chains below all came from one sample that was sequenced in a study of blood T cell repertoires in COVID-19. Sequencing was performed with immunoSEQ multiplex PCR; in TCRdb, only in-frame clones are kept and a portion is missing. The sample contains around 97,000 clones, approximately 84% of which appear only once. The sequencing sample was made of peripheral blood. All receptors derive from a man aged 70-80 years with acute or convalescent COVID-19.

The chain carries TRBV7-9 and TRBJ2-7; D unresolved. Trimming took off 4 bases at V and 2 bases at J, with 15 bases between the two ends. Germline values: CDR1 SEHNR, CDR2 FQNEAQ (reference sequence). The CDR3 totals 15 residues. CDR3 DNA: TGTGCCAGCAGCTCGCTTCACCGAGAGCCCTACGAGCAGTACTTC. It translates to CASSSLHREPYEQYF.

This clone was counted between two and nine times. The chain couples TRBV7-9 to TRBJ2-3; D perhaps matches TRBD2 (6 bases). V was cut by 3 bases and J by 0 bases, with 7 bases left in between. The V gene's germline CDR1 is SEHNR and CDR2 FQNEAQ (reference sequence). The CDR3 length is 14 residues. Here the CDR3 DNA reads TGTGCCAGCAGCTTCGGGACTAGCACAGATACGCAGTATTTT. Amino acids: CASSFGTSTDTQYF.

A single count supports this clone. Its ends do not fully match the called genes, so a read error is possible. The J gene is TRBJ2-5, the V gene TRBV24-1; TRBD2 matches at 9 bases. CDR1 is KGHDR and CDR2 is SFDVKD in the germline V gene. The length of the CDR3 is 13 residues. CDR3 protein: CATSDSITSGWNF. The CDR3, as DNA: TGTGCCACCAGTGACTCAATTACTAGCGGGTGGAACTTC.

The gene calls are TRBV5-1 and TRBJ2-5, with TRBD2 identical over 9 bases. The CDR3 has 15 amino acids. Germline V gene sequence: CDR1 SGHRS, CDR2 YFSETQ. V was pared by 0 bases and J by 1 base, with 1 base of the junction left unmatched. In DNA form, the CDR3 reads TGCGCCAGCAGCTTGGCTAGCGGGGTCCAAGAGACCCAGTACTTC. It is translated as CASSLASGVQETQYF.

The V call is TRBV9, the J call TRBJ2-2; 10 nucleotides agree with TRBD2. This CDR3 has 16 residues. V shed 1 base, J shed 4 bases, and the junction held 4 bases outside the gene matches. Per germline, CDR1 SGDLS and CDR2 YYNGEE. CDR3 region: CASSVRAGGLTGELFF. Here the CDR3 DNA reads TGTGCCAGCAGCGTAAGAGCGGGGGGGCTCACCGGGGAGCTGTTTTTT.

CDR3 protein: CASSLNRDTEAFF. DNA of the CDR3: TGTGCCAGCTCACTCAACAGGGATACTGAAGCTTTCTTT. The V and J genes are TRBV18 and TRBJ1-1; a weak D match, TRBD1 (6 bases). Germline-derived CDR1 and CDR2 are KGHSH and LQKENI. This CDR3 comprises 13 residues. With 4 bases removed from V and 5 bases from J, the gap between germline ends came to 11 bases. The whole variable domain, filled in from reference TRBV18 and TRBJ1-1, reads NAGVMQNPRHLVRRRGQEARLRCSPMKGHSHVYWYRQLPEEGLKFMVYLQKENIIDESGMPKERFSAEFPKEGPSILRIQQVVRGDSAAYFCASSLNRDTEAFFGQGTRLTVV.

This clone is a singleton in its sample. The V gene is TRBV6-1, the J gene TRBJ2-4, with 11 bases aligning to TRBD2. This CDR3 is 18 amino acids long. Looked up from germline, CDR1 is MNHNS and CDR2 is SASEGT. V was clipped by 1 base and J by 3 bases; unmatched bases: 8. The CDR3 bases are TGTGCCAGCAGTGAAGTAGCGGGAGGGCCGGGAGTCAAAAACATTCAGTACTTC. It yields the protein CASSEVAGGPGVKNIQYF.

V gene TRBV5-5 combines with J gene TRBJ2-5, with 9 positions matching TRBD2. The germline CDR1 and CDR2 sequences are SGHKS and YYEKEE (reference sequence). Trimming removed 2 bases from V and 5 bases from J; junction bases left unmatched: 16. This CDR3 contains 18 residues. In DNA, the CDR3 is TGTGCCAGCAGCTTATGGGCAGGATCGCGGGGGGGCCGGGAGACCCAGTACTTC. The encoded protein is CASSLWAGSRGGRETQYF.

The chain uses TRBV6-5 and TRBJ2-2; a possible D gene is TRBD2 (6 bases). The CDR3 spans 15 residues. V lost 4 bases and J lost 3, with 12 bases in between. Germline assignment: CDR1 MNHEY and CDR2 SVGAGI. CDR3 nucleotide sequence: TGTGCCAGCAGTTCTGGGACTCCCTACACCGGGGAGCTGTTTTTT. Its translation: CASSSGTPYTGELFF.

The CDR3 region is CAGGDYTYNEQFF. The CDR3 bases are TGTGCCGGGGGGGATTACACCTACAATGAGCAGTTCTTC. The chain links TRBV7-2 to TRBJ2-1; 7 nucleotides align to TRBD2. Looked up from germline, CDR1 is SGHTA and CDR2 is FQGNSA. The CDR3 covers 13 residues. After removal of 11 bases from V and 2 bases from J, the junction contained 6 bases not matched to a gene.

This chain joins TRBV4-2 and TRBJ1-5, with D maybe TRBD1 (5 bases). V lost 0 bases, J lost 1 base, and 13 bases lay in between. The CDR3 has 17 residues. CDR1 is LGHNA, CDR2 YNFKEQ, per germline. This CDR3 reads CASSQDYEGVSNQPQHF. In DNA, the CDR3 is TGTGCCAGCAGCCAAGATTACGAAGGGGTCAGCAATCAGCCCCAGCATTTT.

The V and J genes are TRBV6-5 and TRBJ1-1; D gene uncertain. The CDR3 extends over 13 amino acids. V was shortened by 5 bases and J by 1 base, with 8 bases between the two germline ends. Germline CDR1 and CDR2: MNHEY and SVGAGI. The CDR3 coding sequence is TGTGCCAGCAGTCGAACAGAGAACACTGAAGCTTTCTTT. Translating gives CASSRTENTEAFF.

The chain carries TRBV3-1 (or the pseudogene TRBV3-2) and TRBJ1-1, with D possibly matching TRBD1 (6 bases). CDR3 length: 15 amino acids. V was pared by 0 bases and J by 1 base, with 9 bases between. Germline V lookup: CDR1 LGHDT, CDR2 YNNKEL (reference sequence). The CDR3 DNA is TGTGCCAGCAGCCAAGATACAGGGCCGAACACTGAAGCTTTCTTT. This codes for CASSQDTGPNTEAFF.

The chain joins TRBV29-1 to TRBJ2-2, with D unresolved. The CDR3 is 10 residues long. The V gene lost 7 bases and the J gene lost 7 bases, with 7 bases spanning the gap. Germline V gene sequence: CDR1 SQVTM, CDR2 ANQGSEA. CDR3 DNA: TGCAGCGCTCTCCTCGGGGAGCTGTTTTTT. Protein sequence: CSALLGELFF.

The chain couples TRBV11-2 to TRBJ1-6; weak D call: TRBD1 (5 bases). Germline CDR1 SGHAT, CDR2 FQNNGV. The germline V and J ends were trimmed by 2 bases and 9 bases, with 14 bases remaining between them. The length of the CDR3 is 15 residues. The chain's CDR3 is CASSLHPGKVSPLHF. The DNA for the CDR3 is TGTGCCAGCAGCTTACATCCAGGGAAAGTTTCACCCCTCCACTTT.

The chain combines TRBV3-1 (or the pseudogene TRBV3-2) with TRBJ1-5, with a tentative D call TRBD1 (5 bases). Germline CDR1 and CDR2: LGHDT and YNNKEL (reference sequence). V was pared by 0 bases and J by 6 bases, with 15 bases between. The CDR3 loop spans 16 amino acids. The CDR3 DNA is TGTGCCAGCAGCCAAGATTGGCGGAGGGGAGTTCAGCCCCAGCATTTT. It encodes CASSQDWRRGVQPQHF.

The chain joins TRBV7-2 to TRBJ1-5; TRBD1 might be the D (5 bases). V lost 4 bases and J 3 bases, leaving 10 bases between the germline ends. CDR3 size: 14 residues. Germline V CDR1 and CDR2: SGHTA, FQGNSA. For the CDR3, the DNA is TGTGCCAGCAGCTCAGACAGCGTCAATCAGCCCCAGCATTTT. Protein sequence: CASSSDSVNQPQHF.

The chain employs TRBV19 and TRBJ2-1; 15 bases are shared with TRBD2. The germline gives CDR1 LNHDA, CDR2 SQIVND (reference sequence). CDR3 length equals 20 residues. J was trimmed by 0 bases and V by 9 bases; bases with no gene match: 15. The CDR3 spells CASTKDPRTSGRVSYNEQFF. In DNA form, the CDR3 reads TGTGCCAGCACTAAAGACCCTCGGACTAGCGGGAGGGTCTCCTACAATGAGCAGTTCTTC.

This clone was recorded many times. The chain employs TRBV7-2 and TRBJ1-5; 7 bases are shared with TRBD1. The length of the CDR3 is 16 residues. Germline lookup yields CDR1 SGHTA and CDR2 FQGNSA. Unmatched junction bases numbered 14, after V lost 2 bases and J lost 10 bases. In DNA, the CDR3 is TGTGCCAGCAGCTTAAATCATATGGGGACAGCGCTCCCCCAGCATTTT. It specifies CASSLNHMGTALPQHF. Complete variable domain (other parts from reference TRBV7-2 and TRBJ1-5): GAGVSQSPSNKVTEKGKDVELRCDPISGHTALYWYRQSLGQGLEFLIYFQGNSAPDKSGLPSDRFSAERTGGSVSTLTIQRTQQEDSAVYLCASSLNHMGTALPQHFGDGTRLSIL.

This chain connects TRBV7-3 to TRBJ2-3, with TRBD2 as a possible D gene (5 bases). Trimming cost V 2 bases and J 4 bases, with 13 bases left between them. Germline V gene lookup returns CDR1 SGHTA and CDR2 FQGTGA. The CDR3 consists of 15 residues. CDR3 amino acids: CASSLGLERADTQYF. The DNA of the CDR3 is TGTGCCAGCAGCTTAGGACTGGAAAGGGCAGATACGCAGTATTTT. Full variable domain (outside the CDR3, taken from reference TRBV7-3 and TRBJ2-3): GAGVSQTPSNKVTEKGKYVELRCDPISGHTALYWYRQSLGQGPEFLIYFQGTGAADDSGLPNDRFFAVRPEGSVSTLKIQRTERGDSAVYLCASSLGLERADTQYFGPGTRLTVL.

In the case of this clone: Mismatch with germline at one junction end may stem from a read error. This chain connects TRBV4-2 to TRBJ2-1; 7 bases fit TRBD2. CDR1 is LGHNA, CDR2 YNFKEQ, per germline. This CDR3 contains 14 residues. The CDR3 region is CASSTRDYYDEQFF. DNA for the CDR3: TGTGCCAGCAGCACCCGGGACTACTACGATGAGCAGTTCTTC.